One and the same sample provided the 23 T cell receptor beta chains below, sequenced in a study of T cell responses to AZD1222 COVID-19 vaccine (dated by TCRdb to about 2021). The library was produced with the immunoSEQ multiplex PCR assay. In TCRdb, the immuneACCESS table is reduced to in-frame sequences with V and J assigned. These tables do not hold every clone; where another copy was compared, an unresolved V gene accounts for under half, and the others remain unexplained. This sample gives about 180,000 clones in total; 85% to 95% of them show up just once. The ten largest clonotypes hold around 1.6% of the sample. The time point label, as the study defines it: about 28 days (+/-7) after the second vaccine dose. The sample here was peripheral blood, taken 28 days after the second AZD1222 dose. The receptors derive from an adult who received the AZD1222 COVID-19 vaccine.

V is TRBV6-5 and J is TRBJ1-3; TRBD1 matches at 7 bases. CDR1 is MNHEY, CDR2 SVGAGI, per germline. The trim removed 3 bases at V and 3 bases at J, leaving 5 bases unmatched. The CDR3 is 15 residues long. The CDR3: CASSYGTESGNTIYF. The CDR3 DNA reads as TGTGCCAGCAGTTATGGGACAGAGAGTGGAAACACCATATATTTT.

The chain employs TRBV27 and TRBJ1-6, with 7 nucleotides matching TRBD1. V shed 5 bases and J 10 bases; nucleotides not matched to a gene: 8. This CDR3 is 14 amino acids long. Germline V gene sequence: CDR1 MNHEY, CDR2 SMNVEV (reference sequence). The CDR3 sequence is CASSRQGEWSPLHF. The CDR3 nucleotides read TGTGCCAGCAGTCGACAGGGAGAGTGGTCACCCCTCCACTTT.

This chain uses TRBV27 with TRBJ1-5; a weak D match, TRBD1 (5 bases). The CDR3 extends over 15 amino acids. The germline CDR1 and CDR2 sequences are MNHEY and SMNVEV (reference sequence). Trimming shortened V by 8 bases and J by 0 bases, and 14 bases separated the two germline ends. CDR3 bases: TGTGCCAGCGACCGGGACCTTGATAGCAATCAGCCCCAGCATTTT. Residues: CASDRDLDSNQPQHF.

CDR3 sequence: CASSIGPTHTEAFF. The CDR3 DNA reads TGTGCCAGTAGTATAGGTCCCACTCACACTGAAGCTTTCTTT. J is TRBJ1-1 and V is TRBV19; D uncertain. The CDR3 contains 14 residues. V was cut by 1 base and J by 3 bases, with 9 bases left in between. Per the germline V gene, CDR1 is LNHDA and CDR2 is SQIVND (reference sequence).

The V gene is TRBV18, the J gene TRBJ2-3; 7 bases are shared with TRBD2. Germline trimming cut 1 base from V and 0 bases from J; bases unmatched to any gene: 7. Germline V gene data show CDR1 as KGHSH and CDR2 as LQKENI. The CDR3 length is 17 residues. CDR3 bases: TGTGCCAGCTCACCACGGGATGCTAGCGGAAGCACAGATACGCAGTATTTT. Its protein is CASSPRDASGSTDTQYF.

In DNA, the CDR3 is TGTGCCAGCAGTTACTACCAGACAGGGGGCAACTATGGCTACACCTTC. Protein product: CASSYYQTGGNYGYTF. This chain joins TRBV6-5 and TRBJ1-2, with 10 bases fitting TRBD1. The CDR3 is 16 amino acids. The V segment lost 1 base and the J segment 2 bases; nucleotides outside the gene matches: 4. Germline V CDR1 and CDR2: MNHEY, SVGAGI.

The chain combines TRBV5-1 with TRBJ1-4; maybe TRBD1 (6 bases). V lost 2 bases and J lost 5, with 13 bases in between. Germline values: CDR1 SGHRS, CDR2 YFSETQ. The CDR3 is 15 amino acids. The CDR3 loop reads CASSLETGFNEKLFF. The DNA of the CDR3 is TGCGCCAGCAGCTTAGAGACAGGCTTCAATGAAAAACTGTTTTTT.

The CDR3 here is CATRLALSYEQYF. CDR3 sequence (DNA): TGTGCCACCAGACTAGCCCTCTCCTACGAGCAGTACTTC. The rearrangement uses TRBV28 and TRBJ2-7; 7 positions agree with TRBD2. Trimming cost V 10 bases and J 0 bases; bases outside gene matches: 6. CDR1 is MDHEN and CDR2 is SYDVKM in the germline V gene. This CDR3 region has 13 residues.

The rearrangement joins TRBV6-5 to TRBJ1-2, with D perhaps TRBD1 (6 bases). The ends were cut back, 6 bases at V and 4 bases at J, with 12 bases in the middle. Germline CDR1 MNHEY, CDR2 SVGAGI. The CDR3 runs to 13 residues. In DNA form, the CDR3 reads TGTGCCAGCAGCCCCGGACAGAGCTATGGCTACACCTTC. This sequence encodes CASSPGQSYGYTF.

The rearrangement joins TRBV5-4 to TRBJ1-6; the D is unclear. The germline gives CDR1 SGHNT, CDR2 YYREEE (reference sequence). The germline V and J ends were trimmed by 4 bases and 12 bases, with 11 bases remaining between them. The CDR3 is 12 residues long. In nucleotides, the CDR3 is TGTGCCAGCAGCCCAGGAGGAGGACCCCTCCACTTT. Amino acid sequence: CASSPGGGPLHF.

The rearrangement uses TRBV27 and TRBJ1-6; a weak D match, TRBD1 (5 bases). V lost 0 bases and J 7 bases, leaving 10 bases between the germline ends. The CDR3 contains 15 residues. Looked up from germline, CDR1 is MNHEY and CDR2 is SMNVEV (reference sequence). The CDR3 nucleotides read TGTGCCAGCAGTTTATCTGTGGACACGAATTCACCCCTCCACTTT. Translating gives CASSLSVDTNSPLHF.

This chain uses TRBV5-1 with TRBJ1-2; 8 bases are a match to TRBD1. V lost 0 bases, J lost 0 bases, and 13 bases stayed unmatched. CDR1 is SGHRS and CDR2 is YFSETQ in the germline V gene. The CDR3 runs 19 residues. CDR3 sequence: CASSLDFGTGQLANYGYTF. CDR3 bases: TGCGCCAGCAGCTTGGATTTCGGGACAGGCCAATTAGCTAACTATGGCTACACCTTC.

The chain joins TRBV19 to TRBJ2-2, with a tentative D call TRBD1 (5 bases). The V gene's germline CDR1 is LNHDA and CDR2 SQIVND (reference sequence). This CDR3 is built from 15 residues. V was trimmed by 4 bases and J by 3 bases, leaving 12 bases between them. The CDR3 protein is CASSSPGYDTGELFF. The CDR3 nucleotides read TGTGCCAGTAGTAGCCCAGGGTACGACACCGGGGAGCTGTTTTTT.

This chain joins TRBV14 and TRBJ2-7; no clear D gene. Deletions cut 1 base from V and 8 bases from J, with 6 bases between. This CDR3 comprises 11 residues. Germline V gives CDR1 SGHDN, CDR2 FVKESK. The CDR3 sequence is CASSQVDKQYF. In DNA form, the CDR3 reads TGTGCCAGCAGCCAAGTCGACAAGCAGTACTTC.

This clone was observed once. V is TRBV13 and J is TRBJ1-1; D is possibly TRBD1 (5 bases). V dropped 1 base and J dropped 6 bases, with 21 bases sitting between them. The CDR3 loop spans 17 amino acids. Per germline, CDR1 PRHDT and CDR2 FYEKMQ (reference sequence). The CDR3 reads CASSLETAINRRAEAFF. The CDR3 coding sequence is TGTGCCAGCAGCTTAGAGACAGCTATCAATCGGCGCGCTGAAGCTTTCTTT.

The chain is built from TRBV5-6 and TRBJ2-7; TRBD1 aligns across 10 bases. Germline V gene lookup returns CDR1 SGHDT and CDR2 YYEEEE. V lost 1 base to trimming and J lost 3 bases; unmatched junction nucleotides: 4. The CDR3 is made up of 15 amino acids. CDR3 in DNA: TGTGCCAGCAGCTTGACTGGACAGGGGGTCTACGAGCAGTACTTC. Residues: CASSLTGQGVYEQYF.

The CDR3 is CASSWLAGGNNEQFF. The CDR3 DNA is TGTGCCAGCAGCTGGCTAGCGGGAGGGAACAATGAGCAGTTCTTC. The V call is TRBV7-3, the J call TRBJ2-1, with 12 bases that match TRBD2. The CDR3 loop spans 15 amino acids. The germline V gene encodes CDR1 SGHTA and CDR2 FQGTGA. Unmatched junction bases numbered 3, after V lost 4 bases and J lost 5 bases. The variable domain in full, completed from reference TRBV7-3 and TRBJ2-1, reads GAGVSQTPSNKVTEKGKYVELRCDPISGHTALYWYRQSLGQGPEFLIYFQGTGAADDSGLPNDRFFAVRPEGSVSTLKIQRTERGDSAVYLCASSWLAGGNNEQFFGPGTRLTVL.

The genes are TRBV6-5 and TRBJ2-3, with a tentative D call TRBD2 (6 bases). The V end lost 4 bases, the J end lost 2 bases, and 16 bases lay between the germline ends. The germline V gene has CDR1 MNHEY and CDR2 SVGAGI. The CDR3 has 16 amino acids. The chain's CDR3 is CASSSWDLTNTDTQYF. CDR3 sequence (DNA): TGTGCCAGCAGTTCGTGGGACTTGACAAACACAGATACGCAGTATTTT.

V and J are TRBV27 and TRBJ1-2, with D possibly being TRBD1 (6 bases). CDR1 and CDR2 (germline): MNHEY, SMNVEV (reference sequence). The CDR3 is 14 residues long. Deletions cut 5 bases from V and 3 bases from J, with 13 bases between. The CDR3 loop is CASSEQGRYYGYTF. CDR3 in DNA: TGTGCCAGCAGTGAGCAGGGGCGGTACTATGGCTACACCTTC.

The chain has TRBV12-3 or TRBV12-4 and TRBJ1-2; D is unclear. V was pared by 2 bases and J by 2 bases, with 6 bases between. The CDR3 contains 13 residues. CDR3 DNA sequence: TGTGCCAGCAGTTTATCCCAGAACTATGGCTACACCTTC. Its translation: CASSLSQNYGYTF.

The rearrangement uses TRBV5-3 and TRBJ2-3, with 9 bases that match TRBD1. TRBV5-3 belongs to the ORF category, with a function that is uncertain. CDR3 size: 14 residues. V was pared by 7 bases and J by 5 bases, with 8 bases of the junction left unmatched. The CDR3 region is CARGDRGFLDTQYF. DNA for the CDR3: TGTGCCAGAGGAGACAGGGGGTTTCTAGATACGCAGTATTTT.

CDR3 nucleotide sequence: TGTGCCAGCTCACCCGGGACAGGGGTGGGCTATGGCTACACCTTC. Residues: CASSPGTGVGYGYTF. This rearrangement joins TRBV18 to TRBJ1-2; 10 bases match TRBD1. The V segment lost 3 bases and the J segment 4 bases; nucleotides outside the gene matches: 5. Germline V lookup: CDR1 KGHSH, CDR2 LQKENI. The CDR3 sequence is 15 residues long.

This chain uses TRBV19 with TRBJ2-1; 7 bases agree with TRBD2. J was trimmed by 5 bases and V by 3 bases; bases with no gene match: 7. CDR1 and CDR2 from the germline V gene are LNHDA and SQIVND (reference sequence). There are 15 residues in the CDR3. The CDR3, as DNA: TGTGCCAGTAGTATCAGAGCGGGAAAGGACAATGAGCAGTTCTTC. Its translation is CASSIRAGKDNEQFF.